These 13 T cell receptor beta chains originate from one sample sequenced in a study of molecular identifiers for immune sequencing clone quantification. TCRdb used MiXCR to reprocess the PCR reads, holding one entry per CDR3 protein. Of 60,000 to 75,000 distinct CDR3 sequences listed, under 20% are singletons. Sequenced material: naive CD8+ T cells from blood, with Jurkat cell RNA spiked in. Subset given: FACS-sorted CD8+CD4-CCR7+CD45RA+ naive T cells. These receptors were collected from a human donor in good health. Some libraries in this study had Jurkat cell RNA spiked in.

This clonotype showed up many times. V is TRBV27 and J is TRBJ2-7, with D uncertain. This CDR3 is built from 14 residues. Germline V lookup: CDR1 MNHEY, CDR2 SMNVEV (reference sequence). V was cut by 4 bases and J by 7 bases, with 17 bases left in between. CDR3 in amino acids: CASSYTGRIGEQYF. In DNA form, the CDR3 reads TGTGCCAGCAGTTACACTGGCAGGATTGGGGAGCAGTACTTC.

Many counts were recorded for this clonotype. The chain has TRBV25-1 and TRBJ1-1; D not certain. Trimming cost V 6 bases and J 1 base, with 12 bases left between them. The germline V gene has CDR1 MGHDK and CDR2 SYGVNS. The CDR3 covers 14 residues. This chain's CDR3 is CASRSGLSNTEAFF. The CDR3, as DNA: TGTGCCAGCAGGAGCGGACTCTCGAACACTGAAGCTTTCTTT.

This clonotype was counted ten times or more. This chain links TRBV5-4 with TRBJ1-1; TRBD1 might be the D (5 bases). Germline V gene sequence: CDR1 SGHNT, CDR2 YYREEE (reference sequence). The CDR3 spans 15 residues. The V end lost 4 bases, the J end lost 4 bases, and 17 bases lay between the germline ends. The CDR3 reads CASSHPLEGRTEAFF. The CDR3 nucleotides are TGTGCCAGCAGCCATCCACTCGAGGGGCGCACTGAAGCTTTCTTT.

In DNA form, the CDR3 reads TGTGCCAGCAGTGAAGCGAAGCGGGAGAGCTACGAGCAGTACTTC. It is translated as CASSEAKRESYEQYF. This chain connects TRBV2 to TRBJ2-7, with TRBD2 identical over 8 bases. The CDR3 has 15 residues. With V trimmed by 0 bases and J by 3 bases, 4 bases remained unmatched. Germline loops: CDR1 SNHLY, CDR2 FYNNEI.

This clonotype was seen ten or more times. The genes are TRBV4-3 and TRBJ2-7; D might be TRBD1 (6 bases). V gave up 0 bases and J gave up 3 bases, with 15 bases separating them. This CDR3 spans 16 amino acids. Germline CDR1 LGHNA, CDR2 YSLEER. The DNA for the CDR3 is TGCGCCAGCAGCCAAGATAGTAGGACAGCCTTCTACGAGCAGTACTTC. Protein product: CASSQDSRTAFYEQYF.

This clonotype was seen ten or more times. This chain uses TRBV5-1 with TRBJ2-6; D is unclear. Trimming took off 0 bases at V and 2 bases at J, with 3 bases between the two ends. This CDR3 comprises 14 residues. Germline CDR1 and CDR2: SGHRS and YFSETQ. CDR3 in amino acids: CASSLGTGANVLTF. The CDR3 nucleotides read TGCGCCAGCAGCTTGGGGACTGGGGCCAACGTCCTGACTTTC. The full variable domain, rest sourced from reference TRBV5-1 and TRBJ2-6, is KAGVTQTPRYLIKTRGQQVTLSCSPISGHRSVSWYQQTPGQGLQFLFEYFSETQRNKGNFPGRFSGRQFSNSRSEMNVSTLELGDSALYLCASSLGTGANVLTFGAGSRLTVL.

By frequency in the sample, this clonotype is medium-sized (0.01 to 0.1%). The CDR3 loop reads CASSLADRGRTDTQYF. The CDR3 DNA reads TGTGCCAGCAGCTTAGCCGACAGGGGGCGGACAGATACGCAGTATTTT. The chain is built from TRBV7-9 and TRBJ2-3; TRBD1 matches at 10 bases. Per germline, CDR1 SEHNR and CDR2 FQNEAQ (reference sequence). The V segment lost 0 bases and the J segment 3 bases; nucleotides outside the gene matches: 3. The CDR3 totals 16 residues.

This clonotype has more than one count but fewer than ten. V gene TRBV30 combines with J gene TRBJ2-1; the D gene is possibly TRBD1 (5 bases). CDR1 is GTSNPN and CDR2 is SVGIG in the germline V gene (reference sequence). The CDR3 is 13 amino acids. Trimming left V 3 bases short and J 4 bases short, with 10 bases between. DNA for the CDR3: TGTGCCTGGAGCCGGACACCTTACAATGAGCAGTTCTTC. This translates into CAWSRTPYNEQFF.

The chain has TRBV24-1 and TRBJ2-1; 8 bases match TRBD2. After removal of 3 bases from V and 0 bases from J, the junction contained 18 bases not matched to a gene. Germline V CDR1 and CDR2: KGHDR, SFDVKD. The CDR3 is 21 residues long. CDR3 sequence: CATSDSPRTSHTGISYNEQFF. The CDR3, as DNA: TGTGCCACCAGTGATAGCCCTCGGACTAGCCACACGGGGATCTCCTACAATGAGCAGTTCTTC.

This clonotype has ten or more counts. The genes are TRBV29-1 and TRBJ2-7; 8 bases agree with TRBD1. Germline V gives CDR1 SQVTM, CDR2 ANQGSEA. The CDR3 covers 14 residues. V lost 6 bases and J lost 4; bases outside the gene matches: 11. CDR3 DNA: TGCAGCGTCGTCGACAGGGGTAGGATGTACGAGCAGTACTTC. Translated, it gives CSVVDRGRMYEQYF.

This clonotype was observed many times. V gene TRBV28 combines with J gene TRBJ2-7; 7 bases line up with TRBD1. The CDR3 runs to 16 residues. Per the germline V gene, CDR1 is MDHEN and CDR2 is SYDVKM. J was trimmed by 5 bases and V by 8 bases; bases with no gene match: 18. The CDR3 DNA sequence: TGTGCCAGCTTCCCCCGGGGACAGATCCTTGAAGACGAGCAGTACTTC. Translation gives CASFPRGQILEDEQYF.

Notes on this clonotype: This may come from a read error, since a much larger clone is one base off. The rearrangement links TRBV29-1 to TRBJ2-7, with D perhaps given as TRBD1 or TRBD2 (5 bases each). The CDR3 consists of 12 residues. Germline-derived CDR1 and CDR2 are SQVTM and ANQGSEA. V lost 7 bases and J 2 bases, leaving 12 bases between the germline ends. CDR3 bases: TGCAGCGAGGGGACCTTAGCCTACGAGCAGTACTTC. Amino acids: CSEGTLAYEQYF.

Ten or more counts support this clonotype. This chain joins TRBV24-1 and TRBJ2-3, with 14 bases aligning to TRBD2. Germline values: CDR1 KGHDR, CDR2 SFDVKD. J gave up 4 bases and V 8 bases, and 19 bases lay outside the gene matches. This CDR3 region has 20 residues. The CDR3: CATTATLDRTGLAGADTQYF. The CDR3 DNA reads TGTGCCACCACCGCCACACTCGACAGGACGGGACTAGCGGGAGCAGATACGCAGTATTTT.